This paragraph covers one T cell receptor beta chain sequence. Its antigen remains unknown. The unexposed donors gave CD4+ T cells in about 2011-2018, prior to COVID-19. Isolation of CD4+ T cells took place after approximately eleven days in culture. Unexposed-donor CD4+ T cells were probed with SARS-CoV-2 S/N and four cold-coronavirus spikes, cells permitting. Assay used: immunoSEQ multiplex PCR; TCRdb lists only in-frame clones, some missing. The sample holds some 19,000 clones, around three quarters seen once. V was clipped by 1 base and J by 2 bases; unmatched bases: 16. CDR1 and CDR2 from the germline V gene are SGHTA and FQGTGA. This CDR3 has 19 amino acids. The sample originates from a study of CD4 T cells in relation to SARS-CoV-2 and coronaviruses. As for the study in general: After approximately 10 days of antigen culture, PBMC TCR beta CDR3s were sequenced. The negative reference was HIV-1 Nef peptide pool or peptide-free culture.

This receptor was taken from a human donor in good health. Sequencing was carried out using CD4+ T cells from PBMCs, cultured in vitro. J is TRBJ2-7 and V is TRBV7-3, with TRBD2 matching 8 bases. The CDR3 DNA reads as TGTGCCAGCAGCTTAAGGGCTAGCGGGCTAGTAATCCGGACCTACGAGCAGTACTTC. Translated, it gives CASSLRASGLVIRTYEQYF.